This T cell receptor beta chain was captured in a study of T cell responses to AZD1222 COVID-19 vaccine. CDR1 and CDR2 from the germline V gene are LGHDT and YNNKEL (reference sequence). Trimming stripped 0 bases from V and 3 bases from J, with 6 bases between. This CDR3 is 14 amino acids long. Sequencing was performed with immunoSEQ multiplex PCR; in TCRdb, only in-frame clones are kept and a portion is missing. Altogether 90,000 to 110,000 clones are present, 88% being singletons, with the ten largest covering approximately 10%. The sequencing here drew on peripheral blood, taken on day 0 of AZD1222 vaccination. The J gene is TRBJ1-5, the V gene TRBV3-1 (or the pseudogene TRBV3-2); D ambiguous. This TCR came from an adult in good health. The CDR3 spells CASSQDLVNQPQHF. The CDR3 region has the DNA TGTGCCAGCAGCCAAGATCTCGTCAATCAGCCCCAGCATTTT.